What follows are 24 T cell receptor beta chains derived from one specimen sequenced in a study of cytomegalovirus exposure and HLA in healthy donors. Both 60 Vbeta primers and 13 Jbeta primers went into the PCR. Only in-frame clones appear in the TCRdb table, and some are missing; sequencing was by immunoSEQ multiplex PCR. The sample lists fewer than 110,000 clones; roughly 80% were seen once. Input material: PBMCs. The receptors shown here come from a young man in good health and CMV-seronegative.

CDR3 nucleotide sequence: TGTGCCAGCAGCCCTAGGGGGCAAGGGAGCACTGAAGCTTTCTTT. Amino acid sequence: CASSPRGQGSTEAFF. The chain links TRBV9 to TRBJ1-1; 7 bases are a match to TRBD1. Germline CDR1 reads SGDLS; CDR2 reads YYNGEE. Trimming removed 4 bases from V and 4 bases from J; junction bases left unmatched: 10. The CDR3 runs to 15 residues.

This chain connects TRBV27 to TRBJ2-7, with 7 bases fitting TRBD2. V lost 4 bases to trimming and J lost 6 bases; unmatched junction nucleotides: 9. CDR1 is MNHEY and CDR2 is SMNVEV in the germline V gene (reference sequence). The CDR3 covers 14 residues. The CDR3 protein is CASSSGLNLREQYF. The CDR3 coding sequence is TGTGCCAGCAGTTCGGGACTAAATCTACGCGAGCAGTACTTC.

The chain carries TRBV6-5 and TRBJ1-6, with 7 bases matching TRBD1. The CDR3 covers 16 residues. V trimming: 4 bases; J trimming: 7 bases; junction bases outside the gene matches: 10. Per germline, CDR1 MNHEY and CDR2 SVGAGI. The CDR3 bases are TGTGCCAGCAGTTTGGGGCAGGGGGTGAGGAATTCACCCCTCCACTTT. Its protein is CASSLGQGVRNSPLHF.

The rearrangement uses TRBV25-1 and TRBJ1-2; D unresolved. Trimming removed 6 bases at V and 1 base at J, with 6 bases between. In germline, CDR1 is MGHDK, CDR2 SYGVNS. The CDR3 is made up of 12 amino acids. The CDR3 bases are TGTGCCAGCAGCAGGTATAACTATGGCTACACCTTC. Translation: CASSRYNYGYTF.

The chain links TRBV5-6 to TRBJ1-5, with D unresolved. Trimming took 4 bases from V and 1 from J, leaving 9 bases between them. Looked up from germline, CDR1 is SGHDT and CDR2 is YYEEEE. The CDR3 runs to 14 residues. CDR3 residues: CASSRRGSNQPQHF. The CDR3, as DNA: TGTGCCAGCAGCCGCCGTGGCAGCAATCAGCCCCAGCATTTT.

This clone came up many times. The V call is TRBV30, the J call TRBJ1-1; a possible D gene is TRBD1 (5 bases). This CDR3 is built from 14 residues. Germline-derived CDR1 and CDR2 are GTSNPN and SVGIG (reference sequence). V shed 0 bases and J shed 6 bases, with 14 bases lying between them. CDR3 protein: CAWSVIVGGAEAFF. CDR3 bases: TGTGCCTGGAGTGTAATTGTGGGAGGGGCTGAAGCTTTCTTT. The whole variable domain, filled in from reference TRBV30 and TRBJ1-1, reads SQTIHQWPATLVQPVGSPLSLECTVEGTSNPNLYWYRQAAGRGLQLLFYSVGIGQISSEVPQNLSASRPQDRQFILSSKKLLLSDSGFYLCAWSVIVGGAEAFFGQGTRLTVV.

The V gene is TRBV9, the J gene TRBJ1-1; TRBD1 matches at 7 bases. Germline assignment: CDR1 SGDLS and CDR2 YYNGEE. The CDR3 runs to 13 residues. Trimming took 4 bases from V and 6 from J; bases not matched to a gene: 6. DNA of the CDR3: TGTGCCAGCAGCCCCACAGGGGTACCTGAAGCTTTCTTT. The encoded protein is CASSPTGVPEAFF.

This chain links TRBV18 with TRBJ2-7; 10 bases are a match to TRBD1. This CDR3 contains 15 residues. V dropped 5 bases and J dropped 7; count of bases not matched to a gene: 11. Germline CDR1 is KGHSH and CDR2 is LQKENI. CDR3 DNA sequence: TGTGCCAGCTCATCCTACTCACCGGGACAGGGGGAGCAGTACTTC. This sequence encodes CASSSYSPGQGEQYF.

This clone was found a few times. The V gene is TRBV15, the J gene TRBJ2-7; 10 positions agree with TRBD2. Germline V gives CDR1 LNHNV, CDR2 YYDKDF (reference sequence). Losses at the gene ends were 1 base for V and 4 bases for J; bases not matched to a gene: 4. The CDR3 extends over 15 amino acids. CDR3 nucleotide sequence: TGTGCCACCAGCAGAGGGACTAGCGGAGATTACGAGCAGTACTTC. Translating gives CATSRGTSGDYEQYF.

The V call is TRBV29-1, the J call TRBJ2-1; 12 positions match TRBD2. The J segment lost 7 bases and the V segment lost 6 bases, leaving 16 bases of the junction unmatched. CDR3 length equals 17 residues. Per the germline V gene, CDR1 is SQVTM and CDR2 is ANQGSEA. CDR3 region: CSVGRSSGRAPGNEQFF. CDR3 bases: TGCAGCGTCGGTCGCTCTAGCGGGAGGGCTCCGGGAAATGAGCAGTTCTTC.

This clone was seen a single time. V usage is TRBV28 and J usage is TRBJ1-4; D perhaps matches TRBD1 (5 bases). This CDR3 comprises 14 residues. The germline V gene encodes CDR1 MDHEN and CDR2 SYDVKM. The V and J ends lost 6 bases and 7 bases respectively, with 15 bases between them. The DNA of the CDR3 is TGTGCCAGCAGCTCAGGGTACGTTAGTGAAAAACTGTTTTTT. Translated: CASSSGYVSEKLFF.

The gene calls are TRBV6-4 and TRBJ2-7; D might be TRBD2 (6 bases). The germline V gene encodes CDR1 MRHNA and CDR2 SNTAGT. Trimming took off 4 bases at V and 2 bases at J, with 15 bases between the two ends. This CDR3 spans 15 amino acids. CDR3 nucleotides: TGTGCCAGCAGTGGATTTCAGCGGGCCGCCTACGAGCAGTACTTC. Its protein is CASSGFQRAAYEQYF.

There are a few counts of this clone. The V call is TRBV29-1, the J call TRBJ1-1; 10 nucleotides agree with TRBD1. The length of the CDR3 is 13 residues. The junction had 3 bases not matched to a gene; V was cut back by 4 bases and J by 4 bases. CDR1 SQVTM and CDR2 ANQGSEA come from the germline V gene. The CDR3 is CSVVGQGVTEAFF. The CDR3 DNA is TGCAGCGTTGTTGGACAGGGGGTCACTGAAGCTTTCTTT.

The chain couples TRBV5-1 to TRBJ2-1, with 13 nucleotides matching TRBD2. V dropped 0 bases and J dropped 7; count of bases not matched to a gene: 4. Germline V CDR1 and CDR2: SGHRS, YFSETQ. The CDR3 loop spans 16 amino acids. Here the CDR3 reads CASSLGLAGGENEQFF. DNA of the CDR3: TGCGCCAGCAGCTTGGGACTAGCGGGAGGAGAGAATGAGCAGTTCTTC.

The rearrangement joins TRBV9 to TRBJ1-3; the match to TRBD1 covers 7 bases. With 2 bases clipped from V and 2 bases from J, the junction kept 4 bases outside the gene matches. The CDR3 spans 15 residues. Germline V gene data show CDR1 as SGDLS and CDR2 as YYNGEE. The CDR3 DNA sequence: TGTGCCAGCAGCGTGGCAGGGGGGACTGGAAACACCATATATTTT. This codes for CASSVAGGTGNTIYF.

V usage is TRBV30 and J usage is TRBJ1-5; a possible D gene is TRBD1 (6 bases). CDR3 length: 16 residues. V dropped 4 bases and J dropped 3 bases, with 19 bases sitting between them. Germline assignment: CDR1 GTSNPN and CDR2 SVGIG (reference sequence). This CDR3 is CAWKGPVAGVNQPQHF. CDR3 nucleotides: TGTGCCTGGAAAGGTCCCGTCGCAGGGGTCAATCAGCCCCAGCATTTT.

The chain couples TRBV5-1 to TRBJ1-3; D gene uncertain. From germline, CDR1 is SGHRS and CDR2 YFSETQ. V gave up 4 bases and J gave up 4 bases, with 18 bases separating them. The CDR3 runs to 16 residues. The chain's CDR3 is CASSVSTTSGGNTIYF. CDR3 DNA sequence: TGCGCCAGCAGCGTCTCGACAACATCAGGCGGAAACACCATATATTTT.

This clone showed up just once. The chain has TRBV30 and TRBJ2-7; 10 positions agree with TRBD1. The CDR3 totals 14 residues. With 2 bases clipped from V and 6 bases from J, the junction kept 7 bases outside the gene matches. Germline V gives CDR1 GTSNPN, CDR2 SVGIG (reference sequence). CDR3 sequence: CAWSLGQGEAEQYF. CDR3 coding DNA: TGTGCCTGGAGTCTCGGACAGGGGGAGGCCGAGCAGTACTTC.

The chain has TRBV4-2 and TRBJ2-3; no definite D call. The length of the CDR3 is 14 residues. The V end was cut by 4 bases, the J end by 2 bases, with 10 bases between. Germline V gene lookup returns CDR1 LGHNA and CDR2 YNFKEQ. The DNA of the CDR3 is TGTGCCAGCAGCCCCGCTCAGGTCACAGATACGCAGTATTTT. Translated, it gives CASSPAQVTDTQYF.

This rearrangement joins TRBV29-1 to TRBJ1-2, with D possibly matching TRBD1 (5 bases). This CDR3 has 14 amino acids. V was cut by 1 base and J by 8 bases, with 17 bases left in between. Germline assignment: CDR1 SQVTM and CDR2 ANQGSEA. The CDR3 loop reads CSVEADTGPRGYTF. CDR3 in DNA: TGCAGCGTTGAAGCGGACACAGGCCCTCGGGGCTACACCTTC.

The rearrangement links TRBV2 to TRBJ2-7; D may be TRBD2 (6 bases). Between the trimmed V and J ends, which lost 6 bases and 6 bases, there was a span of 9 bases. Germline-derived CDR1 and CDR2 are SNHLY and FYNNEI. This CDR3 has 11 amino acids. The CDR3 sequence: CASSQGGEQYF. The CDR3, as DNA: TGTGCCAGCAGCCAGGGAGGCGAGCAGTACTTC.

CDR3 sequence: CASSGQVNQPQHF. CDR3 nucleotides: TGTGCCAGCAGTGGACAGGTAAATCAGCCCCAGCATTTT. The rearrangement links TRBV27 to TRBJ1-5, with 7 bases identical to TRBD1. The CDR3 consists of 13 residues. The V and J ends lost 5 bases and 4 bases, in that order; junction bases with no gene match: 2. The germline CDR1 and CDR2 sequences are MNHEY and SMNVEV (reference sequence).

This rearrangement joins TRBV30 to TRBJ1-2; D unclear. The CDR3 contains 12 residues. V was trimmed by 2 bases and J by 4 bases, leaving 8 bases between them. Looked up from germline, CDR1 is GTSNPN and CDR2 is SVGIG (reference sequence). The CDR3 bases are TGTGCCTGGAGTCCCTATAGCTATGGCTACACCTTC. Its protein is CAWSPYSYGYTF.

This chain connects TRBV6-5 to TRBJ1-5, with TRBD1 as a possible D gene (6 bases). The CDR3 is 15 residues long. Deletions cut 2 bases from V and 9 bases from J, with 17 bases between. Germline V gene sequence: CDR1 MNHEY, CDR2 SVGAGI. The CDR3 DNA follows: TGTGCCAGCAGTTACCACCAGGACAGCCGAGGGCCCCAGCATTTT. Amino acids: CASSYHQDSRGPQHF.